This TCR beta chain originates from a study of shared clonotypes between healthy human individuals. Findings of the study overall: Blood was the only sampled material, and tissue repertoires likely differ. Relative to clonotypes present in all four donors, those not shared had lower generation probabilities.

V was shortened by 2 bases and J by 6 bases, with 8 bases between the two germline ends. CDR1 is SGHDN, CDR2 FVKESK, per germline. This CDR3 contains 13 residues. Terminally differentiated effector memory CD45RA+ cells were excluded from the naive CD8 cells, which were CD45RO-negative and positively selected for CCR7. As to this clone: Its antigen remains unidentified.

Profiled with immunoSEQ multiplex PCR; TCRdb holds only in-frame clones, not every one. The sample holds some 2.1 million clones; 90% to 95% are singletons and the top ten take over 1.5%. V is TRBV14 and J is TRBJ2-1, with D uncertain. Sequenced input: naive CD8+ T cells from PBMCs. The clonotype originates from a man aged 18 to 30 in good health. Some clones in this sample may be carry-over from other donors' samples. The CDR3: CASSQKGINEQFF. CDR3 nucleotides: TGTGCCAGCAGCCAAAAGGGAATCAATGAGCAGTTCTTC. Drawing the rest from reference TRBV14 and TRBJ2-1, the complete variable domain is EAGVTQFPSHSVIEKGQTVTLRCDPISGHDNLYWYRRVMGKEIKFLLHFVKESKQDESGMPNNRFLAERTGGTYSTLKVQPAELEDSGVYFCASSQKGINEQFFGPGTRLTVL.